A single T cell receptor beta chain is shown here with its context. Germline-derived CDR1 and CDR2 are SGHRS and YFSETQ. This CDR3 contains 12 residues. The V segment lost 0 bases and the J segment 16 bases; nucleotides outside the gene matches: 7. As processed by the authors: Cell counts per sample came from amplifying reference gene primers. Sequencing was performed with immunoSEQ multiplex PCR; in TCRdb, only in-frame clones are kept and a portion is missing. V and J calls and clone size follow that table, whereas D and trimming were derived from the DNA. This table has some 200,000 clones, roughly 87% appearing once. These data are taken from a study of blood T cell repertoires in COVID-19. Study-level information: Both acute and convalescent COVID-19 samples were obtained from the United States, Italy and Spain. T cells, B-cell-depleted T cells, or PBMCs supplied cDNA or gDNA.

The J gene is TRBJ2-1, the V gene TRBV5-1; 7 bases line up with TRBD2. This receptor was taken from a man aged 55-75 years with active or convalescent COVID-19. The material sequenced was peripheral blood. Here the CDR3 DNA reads TGCGCCAGCAGCTTGGAAGCGGGGCCCGAATTCTTC. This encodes CASSLEAGPEFF.